A selection of T cell receptor beta chains follows, all from one sample in a study of T cells in localized non-small cell lung cancer. This table comes from immunoSEQ multiplex PCR, and its TCRdb copy is limited to in-frame clones, with some not included. This sample has 52,000 or so clones, with around 86% found just once. The sample in question was peripheral blood, obtained before any cancer treatment. The origin of the receptors is a male donor older than 55 with stage III squamous cell lung carcinoma. Both conserved end residues are part of each CDR3. Fields, in order: clone size, D gene, V gene, J gene, CDR3 protein, CDR3 DNA. D genes are given only for firm matches. Rows may omit the clone size; those that give it use once, few, many or a size class.

>NA|NA|TRBV7-3|TRBJ1-1
CASSFQRNTEAFF
TGTGCCAGCAGCTTTCAACGGAACACTGAAGCTTTCTTT
>NA|TRBD2|TRBV7-3|TRBJ2-3
CASRDSGRSTDTQYF
TGTGCCAGCAGGGATAGCGGGAGATCCACAGATACGCAGTATTTT
>NA|TRBD2|TRBV6-6|TRBJ2-5
CASSYPGGGETQYF
TGTGCCAGCAGTTACCCGGGGGGGGGAGAGACCCAGTACTTC
>NA|NA|TRBV7-9|TRBJ2-7
CASSLSGRSDEQYF
TGTGCCAGCAGCTTATCGGGCAGGTCTGACGAGCAGTACTTC
>NA|NA|TRBV7-9|TRBJ1-1
CASSWVGTEAFF
TGTGCCAGCAGCTGGGTTGGCACTGAAGCTTTCTTT
>NA|NA|TRBV18|TRBJ1-6
CASSPRAPTQNSPLHF
TGTGCCAGCTCACCGAGGGCGCCTACTCAAAATTCACCCCTCCACTTT
>once|NA|TRBV6-5|TRBJ1-2
CASSLTANYGYTF
TGTGCCAGCAGCCTGACAGCTAACTATGGCTACACCTTC
>NA|TRBD1|TRBV7-8|TRBJ2-2
CASSSGQGFMRFTGELFF
TGTGCCAGCAGCTCCGGACAGGGGTTTATGCGATTCACCGGGGAGCTGTTTTTT
>NA|TRBD2|TRBV5-1|TRBJ2-1
CASGGLAGNNEQFF
TGCGCCAGCGGGGGACTAGCGGGAAACAATGAGCAGTTCTTC
>NA|NA|TRBV18|TRBJ2-3
CASSPFRATGTDTQYF
TGTGCCAGCTCACCATTCAGGGCCACCGGCACAGATACGCAGTATTTT
>NA|TRBD2|TRBV29-1|TRBJ2-3
CSGGAGEGTQYF
TGCAGCGGTGGCGCCGGGGAGGGGACGCAGTATTTT
>NA|NA|TRBV4-1|TRBJ2-4
CASSQEGPAKNIQYF
TGCGCCAGCAGCCAAGAAGGGCCGGCCAAAAACATTCAGTACTTC
>NA|NA|TRBV6-1|TRBJ2-2
CASSEGWGTGELFF
TGTGCCAGCAGTGAAGGATGGGGCACCGGGGAGCTGTTTTTT
>NA|TRBD1|TRBV10-3|TRBJ2-1
CAISAKGQGSSYNEQFF
TGTGCCATCAGTGCCAAGGGACAGGGGTCATCATACAATGAGCAGTTCTTC
>NA|TRBD2|TRBV29-1|TRBJ2-3
CSVGAGGLGADTQYF
TGCAGCGTTGGTGCCGGGGGACTAGGCGCAGATACGCAGTATTTT
>NA|NA|TRBV7-9|TRBJ2-2
CASSFSGTGELFF
TGTGCCAGCAGCTTCTCGGGGACCGGGGAGCTGTTTTTT
>few|NA|TRBV28|TRBJ1-1
CASTLSSSEAFF
TGTGCCAGCACCCTCTCGTCGTCCGAAGCTTTCTTT
>once|NA|TRBV7-9|TRBJ2-5
CASSLQETQYF
TGTGCCAGCAGCTTACAAGAGACCCAGTACTTC
>NA|TRBD1|TRBV7-3|TRBJ1-1
CASSSTGDAEAFF
TGTGCCAGCAGCTCAACAGGGGATGCTGAAGCTTTCTTT
>once|NA|TRBV12-2|TRBJ2-3
CASRLAPTTDTQYF
TGTGCAAGTCGCTTAGCGCCGACCACAGATACGCAGTATTTT
>NA|NA|TRBV5-4|TRBJ1-3
CASSFPGTEGNTIYF
TGTGCCAGCAGTTTTCCCGGGACGGAGGGAAACACCATATATTTT
>NA|TRBD1|TRBV5-8|TRBJ1-5
CASSFRGLNNQPQHF
TGTGCCAGCAGCTTCAGGGGGCTTAACAATCAGCCCCAGCATTTT
>once|NA|TRBV5-2|TRBJ1-2
CASKESGVRKTYGYTF
TGTGCCAGCAAGGAAAGTGGAGTACGAAAGACCTATGGCTACACCTTC
>NA|NA|TRBV7-9|TRBJ1-3
CASSEPINGDGSSGNTIYF
TGTGCCAGCAGCGAACCAATAAACGGGGACGGCTCCTCTGGAAACACCATATATTTT